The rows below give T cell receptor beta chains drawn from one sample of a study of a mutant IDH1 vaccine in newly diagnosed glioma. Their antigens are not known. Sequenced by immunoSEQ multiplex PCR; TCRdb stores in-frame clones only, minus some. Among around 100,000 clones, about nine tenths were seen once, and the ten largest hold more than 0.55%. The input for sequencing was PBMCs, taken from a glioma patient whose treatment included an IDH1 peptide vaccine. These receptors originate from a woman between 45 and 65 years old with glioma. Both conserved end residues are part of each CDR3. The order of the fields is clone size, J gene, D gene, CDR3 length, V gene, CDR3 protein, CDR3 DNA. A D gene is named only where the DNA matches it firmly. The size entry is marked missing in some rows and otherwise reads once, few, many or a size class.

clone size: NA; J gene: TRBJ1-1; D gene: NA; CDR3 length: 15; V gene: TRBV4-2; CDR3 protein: CASSQERSGGTEAFF; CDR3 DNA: TGTGCCAGCAGCCAAGAACGGTCGGGAGGTACTGAAGCTTTCTTT
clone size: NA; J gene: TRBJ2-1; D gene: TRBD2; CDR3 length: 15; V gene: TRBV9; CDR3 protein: CASSVSGSSYNEQFF; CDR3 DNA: TGTGCCAGCAGCGTCAGCGGGAGCTCCTACAATGAGCAGTTCTTC
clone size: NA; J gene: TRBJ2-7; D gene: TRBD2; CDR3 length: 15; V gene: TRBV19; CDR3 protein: CASSKTSGFSYEQYF; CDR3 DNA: TGTGCCAGTAGTAAGACTAGCGGGTTCTCCTACGAGCAGTACTTC
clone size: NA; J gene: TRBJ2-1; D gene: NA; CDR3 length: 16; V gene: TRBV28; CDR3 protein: CASGFAGAESYNEQFF; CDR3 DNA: TGTGCCAGCGGGTTCGCAGGGGCAGAGTCCTACAATGAGCAGTTCTTC
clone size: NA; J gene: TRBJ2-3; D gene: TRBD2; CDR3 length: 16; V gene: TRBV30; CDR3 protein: CAWSVGGRGGTDTQYF; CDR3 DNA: TGTGCCTGGAGTGTAGGCGGGAGAGGTGGCACAGATACGCAGTATTTT
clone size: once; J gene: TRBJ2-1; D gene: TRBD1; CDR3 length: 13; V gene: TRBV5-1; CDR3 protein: CASSLTGDNEQFF; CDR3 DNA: TGCGCCAGCAGCTTAACAGGGGACAATGAGCAGTTCTTC
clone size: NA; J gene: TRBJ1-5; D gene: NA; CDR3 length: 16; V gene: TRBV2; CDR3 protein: CASSGLGVHSNQPQHF; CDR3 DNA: TGTGCCAGCAGTGGGCTGGGGGTTCATAGCAATCAGCCCCAGCATTTT
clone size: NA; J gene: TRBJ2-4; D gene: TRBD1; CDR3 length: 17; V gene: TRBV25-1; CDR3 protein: CASSEGGQGFTKNIQYF; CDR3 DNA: TGTGCCAGCAGTGAAGGAGGACAGGGGTTTACCAAAAACATTCAGTACTTC
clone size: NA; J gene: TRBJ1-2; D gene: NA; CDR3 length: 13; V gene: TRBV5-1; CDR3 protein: CASSLEPENGYTF; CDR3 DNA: TGCGCCAGCAGCTTGGAGCCTGAAAATGGCTACACCTTC
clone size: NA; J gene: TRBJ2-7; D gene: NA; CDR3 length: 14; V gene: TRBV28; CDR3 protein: CASSLTGSGYEQYF; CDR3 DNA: TGTGCCAGCAGTTTAACAGGGTCAGGCTACGAGCAGTACTTC
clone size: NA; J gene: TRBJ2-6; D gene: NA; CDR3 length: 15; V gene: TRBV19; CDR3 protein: CASSIWVAGANVLTF; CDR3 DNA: TGTGCCAGTAGTATATGGGTTGCCGGGGCCAACGTCCTGACTTTC
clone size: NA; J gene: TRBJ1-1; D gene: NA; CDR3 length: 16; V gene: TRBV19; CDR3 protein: CASSIPPEGVNTEAFF; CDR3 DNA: TGTGCCAGTAGTATTCCTCCTGAGGGGGTAAACACTGAAGCTTTCTTT
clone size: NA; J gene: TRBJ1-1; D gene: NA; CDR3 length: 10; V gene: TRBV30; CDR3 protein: CAWSTAGAFF; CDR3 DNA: TGTGCCTGGAGTACGGCCGGAGCTTTCTTT
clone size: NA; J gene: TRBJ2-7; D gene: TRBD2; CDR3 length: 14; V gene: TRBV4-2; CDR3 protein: CASSHSGRAYEQYF; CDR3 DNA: TGTGCCAGCAGCCATTCCGGGAGGGCCTACGAGCAGTACTTC
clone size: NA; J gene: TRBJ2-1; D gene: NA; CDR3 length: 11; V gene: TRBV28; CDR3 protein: CASRARDEQFF; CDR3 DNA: TGTGCCAGCAGGGCCCGGGATGAGCAGTTCTTC
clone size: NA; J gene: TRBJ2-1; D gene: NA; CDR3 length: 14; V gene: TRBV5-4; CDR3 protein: CASSSPGSYNEQFF; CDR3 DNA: TGTGCCAGCAGCTCCCCTGGCTCCTACAATGAGCAGTTCTTC
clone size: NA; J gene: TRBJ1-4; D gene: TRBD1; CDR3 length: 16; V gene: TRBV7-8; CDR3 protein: CASTPFRQGQNEKLFF; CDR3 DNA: TGTGCCAGCACCCCTTTCCGACAGGGACAAAATGAAAAACTGTTTTTT
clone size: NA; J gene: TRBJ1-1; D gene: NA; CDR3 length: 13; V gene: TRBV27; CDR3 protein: CASSFEGRTEAFF; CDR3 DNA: TGTGCCAGCAGCTTCGAAGGAAGGACTGAAGCTTTCTTT
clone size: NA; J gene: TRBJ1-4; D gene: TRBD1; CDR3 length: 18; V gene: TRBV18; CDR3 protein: CASSLLDRGGATNEKLFF; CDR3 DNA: TGTGCCAGCTCACTCTTGGACAGGGGAGGAGCAACTAATGAAAAACTGTTTTTT
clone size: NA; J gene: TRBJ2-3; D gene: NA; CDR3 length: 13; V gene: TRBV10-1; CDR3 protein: CASSPRRGYTQYF; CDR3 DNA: TGCGCCAGCAGCCCCAGGAGAGGTTATACGCAGTATTTT
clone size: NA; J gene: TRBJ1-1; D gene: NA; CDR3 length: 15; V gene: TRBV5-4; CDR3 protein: CASSLQTSANTEAFF; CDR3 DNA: TGTGCCAGCAGCTTGCAAACATCTGCCAACACTGAAGCTTTCTTT
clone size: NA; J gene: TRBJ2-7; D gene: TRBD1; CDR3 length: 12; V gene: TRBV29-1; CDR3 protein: CSTRTGSYEQYF; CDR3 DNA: TGCAGCACAAGGACAGGATCCTACGAGCAGTACTTC
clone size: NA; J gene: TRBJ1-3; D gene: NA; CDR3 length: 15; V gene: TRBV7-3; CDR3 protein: CASSLRPGSGNTIYF; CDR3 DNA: TGTGCCAGCAGCTTACGTCCTGGGTCTGGAAACACCATATATTTT
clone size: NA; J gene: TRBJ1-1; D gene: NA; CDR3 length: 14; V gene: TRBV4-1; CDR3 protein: CASSQERQGAEAFF; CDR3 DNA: TGCGCCAGCAGCCAAGAGCGGCAGGGCGCTGAAGCTTTCTTT
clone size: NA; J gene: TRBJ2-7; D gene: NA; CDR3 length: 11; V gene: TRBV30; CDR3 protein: CAWSQGYEQYF; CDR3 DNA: TGTGCCTGGAGCCAGGGCTACGAGCAGTACTTC
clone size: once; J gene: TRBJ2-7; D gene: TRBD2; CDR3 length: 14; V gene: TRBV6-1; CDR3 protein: CASTPTSGPYEQYF; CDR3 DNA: TGTGCCAGCACCCCAACTAGCGGCCCCTACGAGCAGTACTTC
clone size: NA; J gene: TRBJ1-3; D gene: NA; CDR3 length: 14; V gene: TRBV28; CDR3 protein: CASTSPGAGNTIYF; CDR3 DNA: TGTGCCAGCACCTCCCCAGGGGCTGGAAACACCATATATTTT
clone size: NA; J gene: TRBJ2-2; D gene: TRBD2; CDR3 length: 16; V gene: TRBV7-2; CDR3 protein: CASSPLAGALTGELFF; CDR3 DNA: TGTGCCAGCAGCCCGTTAGCGGGAGCCCTGACCGGGGAGCTGTTTTTT
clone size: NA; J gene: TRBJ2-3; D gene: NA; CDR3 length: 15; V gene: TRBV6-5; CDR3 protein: CASSWYGYGTDTQYF; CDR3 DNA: TGTGCCAGCAGTTGGTACGGGTACGGCACAGATACGCAGTATTTT
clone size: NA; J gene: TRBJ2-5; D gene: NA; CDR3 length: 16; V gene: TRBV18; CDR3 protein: CASSPRGARGQETQYF; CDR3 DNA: TGTGCCAGCTCACCACGGGGGGCCAGGGGCCAAGAGACCCAGTACTTC
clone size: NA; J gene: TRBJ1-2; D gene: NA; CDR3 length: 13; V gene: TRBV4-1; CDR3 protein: CASSQDGHYGYTF; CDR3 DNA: TGCGCCAGCAGCCAAGACGGACACTATGGCTACACCTTC
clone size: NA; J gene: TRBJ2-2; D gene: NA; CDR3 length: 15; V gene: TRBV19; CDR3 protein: CASRFRVSGAGELFF; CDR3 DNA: TGTGCCAGTAGATTCAGGGTTTCAGGGGCCGGGGAGCTGTTTTTT
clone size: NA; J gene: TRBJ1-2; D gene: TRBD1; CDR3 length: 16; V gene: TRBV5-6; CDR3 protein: CASSLAGDREDYGYTF; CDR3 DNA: TGTGCCAGCAGCTTGGCAGGGGACAGGGAGGACTATGGCTACACCTTC